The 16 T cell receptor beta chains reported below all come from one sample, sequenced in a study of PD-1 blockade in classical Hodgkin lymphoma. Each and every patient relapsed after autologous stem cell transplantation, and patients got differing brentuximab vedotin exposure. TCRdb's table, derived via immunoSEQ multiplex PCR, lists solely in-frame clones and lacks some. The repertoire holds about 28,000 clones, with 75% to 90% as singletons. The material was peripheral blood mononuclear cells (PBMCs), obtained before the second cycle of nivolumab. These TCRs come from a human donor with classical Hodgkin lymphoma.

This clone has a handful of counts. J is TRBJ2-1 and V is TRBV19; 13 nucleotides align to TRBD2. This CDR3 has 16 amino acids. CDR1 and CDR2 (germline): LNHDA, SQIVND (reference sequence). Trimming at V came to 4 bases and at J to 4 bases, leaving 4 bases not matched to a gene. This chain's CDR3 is CASSTPGLAGYNEQFF. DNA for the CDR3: TGTGCCAGTAGTACTCCGGGACTAGCGGGGTACAATGAGCAGTTCTTC.

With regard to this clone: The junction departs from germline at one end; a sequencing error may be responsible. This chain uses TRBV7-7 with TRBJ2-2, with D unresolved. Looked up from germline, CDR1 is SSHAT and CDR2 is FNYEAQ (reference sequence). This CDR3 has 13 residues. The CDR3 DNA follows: TGTGCTAGCAGCTCCCTTTTAACCGGGGAGCTGTTTTTT. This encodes CASSSLLTGELFF.

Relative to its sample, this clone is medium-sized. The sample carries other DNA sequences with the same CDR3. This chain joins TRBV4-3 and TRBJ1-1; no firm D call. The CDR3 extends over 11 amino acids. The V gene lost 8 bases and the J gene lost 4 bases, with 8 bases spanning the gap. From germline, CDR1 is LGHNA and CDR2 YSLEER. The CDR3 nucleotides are TGCGCCAGCGTGGGGAGCACTGAAGCTTTCTTT. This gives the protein CASVGSTEAFF.

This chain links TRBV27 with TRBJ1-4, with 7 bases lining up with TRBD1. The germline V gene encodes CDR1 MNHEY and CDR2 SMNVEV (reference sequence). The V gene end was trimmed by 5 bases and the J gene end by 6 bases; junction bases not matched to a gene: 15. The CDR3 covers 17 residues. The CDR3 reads CASSKTRRGLGDEKLFF. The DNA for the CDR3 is TGTGCCAGCAGTAAAACACGGAGGGGGCTTGGGGATGAAAAACTGTTTTTT.

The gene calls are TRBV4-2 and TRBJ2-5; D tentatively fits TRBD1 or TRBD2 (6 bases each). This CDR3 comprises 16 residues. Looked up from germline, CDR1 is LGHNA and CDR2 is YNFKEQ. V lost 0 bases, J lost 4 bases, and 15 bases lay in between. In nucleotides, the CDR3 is TGTGCCAGCAGCCAAGATCCGGATGGGGGGCGAGAGACCCAGTACTTC. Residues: CASSQDPDGGRETQYF.

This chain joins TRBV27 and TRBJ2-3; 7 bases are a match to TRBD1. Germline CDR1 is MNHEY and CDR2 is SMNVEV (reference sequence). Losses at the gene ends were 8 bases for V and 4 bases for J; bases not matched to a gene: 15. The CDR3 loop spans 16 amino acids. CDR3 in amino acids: CASAPSPQGVADTQYF. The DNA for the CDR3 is TGTGCCAGCGCCCCATCGCCCCAGGGGGTTGCAGATACGCAGTATTTT.

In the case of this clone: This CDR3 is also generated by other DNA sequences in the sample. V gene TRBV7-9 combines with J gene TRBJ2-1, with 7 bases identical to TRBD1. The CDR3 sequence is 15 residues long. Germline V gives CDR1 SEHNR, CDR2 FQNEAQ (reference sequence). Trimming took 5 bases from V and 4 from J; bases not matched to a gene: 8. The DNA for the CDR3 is TGTGCCAGCAGCCCCCGACAGGGACAGTACAATGAGCAGTTCTTC. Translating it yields CASSPRQGQYNEQFF.

CDR3 nucleotides: TGTGCTAGTGGCCCCGGATCGAGGCCGACAGGGGCAGATACGCAGTATTTT. This translates into CASGPGSRPTGADTQYF. The V and J genes are TRBV12-5 and TRBJ2-3, with 8 bases aligning to TRBD1. Trimming cost V 6 bases and J 4 bases; bases outside gene matches: 15. This CDR3 has 17 amino acids. Germline V gene sequence: CDR1 LGHNT, CDR2 FRNRAP.

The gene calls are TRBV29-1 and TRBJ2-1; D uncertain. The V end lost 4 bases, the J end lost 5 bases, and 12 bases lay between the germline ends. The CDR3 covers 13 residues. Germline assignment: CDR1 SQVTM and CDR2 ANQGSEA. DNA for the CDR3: TGCAGCGTTGGGAAGACCGAGCACAATGAGCAGTTCTTC. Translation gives CSVGKTEHNEQFF.

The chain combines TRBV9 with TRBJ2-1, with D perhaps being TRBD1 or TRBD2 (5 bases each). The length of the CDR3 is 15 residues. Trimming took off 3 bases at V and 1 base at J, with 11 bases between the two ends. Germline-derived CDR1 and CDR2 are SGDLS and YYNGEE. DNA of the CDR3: TGTGCCAGCAGCGAGGTGGGGGTTTCCTACAATGAGCAGTTCTTC. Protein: CASSEVGVSYNEQFF.

CDR3: CASSNRGNYGYTF. The CDR3 region has the DNA TGCGCCAGCAGTAATCGGGGGAACTATGGCTACACCTTC. The chain has TRBV5-1 and TRBJ1-2; D possibly corresponds to TRBD1 (5 bases). This CDR3 comprises 13 residues. The V and J ends lost 5 bases and 2 bases respectively, with 10 bases between them. In germline, CDR1 is SGHRS, CDR2 YFSETQ.

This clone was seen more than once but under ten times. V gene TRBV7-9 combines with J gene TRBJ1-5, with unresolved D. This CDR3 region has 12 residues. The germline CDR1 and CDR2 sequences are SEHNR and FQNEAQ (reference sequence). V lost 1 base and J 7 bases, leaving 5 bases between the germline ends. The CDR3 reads CASSLDAQPQHF. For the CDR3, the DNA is TGTGCCAGCAGCTTAGATGCGCAGCCCCAGCATTTT.

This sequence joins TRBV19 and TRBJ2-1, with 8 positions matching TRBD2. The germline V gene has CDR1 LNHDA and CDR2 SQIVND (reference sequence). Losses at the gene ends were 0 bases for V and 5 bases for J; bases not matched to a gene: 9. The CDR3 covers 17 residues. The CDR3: CASSIDRAGGVHNEQFF. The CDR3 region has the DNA TGTGCCAGTAGTATAGATCGGGCGGGAGGTGTACACAATGAGCAGTTCTTC.

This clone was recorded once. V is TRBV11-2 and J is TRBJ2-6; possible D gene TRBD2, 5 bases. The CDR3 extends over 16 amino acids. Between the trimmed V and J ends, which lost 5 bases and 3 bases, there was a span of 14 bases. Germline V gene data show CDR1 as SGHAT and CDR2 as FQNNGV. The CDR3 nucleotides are TGTGCCAGCAGCCCCCGACGAGGACTTGGGGCCAACGTCCTGACTTTC. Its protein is CASSPRRGLGANVLTF.

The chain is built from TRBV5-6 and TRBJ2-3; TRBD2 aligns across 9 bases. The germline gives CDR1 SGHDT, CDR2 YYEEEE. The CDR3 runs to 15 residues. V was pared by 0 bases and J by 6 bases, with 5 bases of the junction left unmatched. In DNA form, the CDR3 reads TGTGCCAGCAGCTTGGGTTTAGCGGGAGCCGATACGCAGTATTTT. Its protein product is CASSLGLAGADTQYF.

CDR3 sequence reads: CASSGDAGGEQFF. DNA of the CDR3: TGCGCCAGCAGCGGCGACGCGGGGGGTGAGCAGTTCTTC. The chain carries TRBV5-1 and TRBJ2-1; 8 bases fit TRBD2. After removal of 4 bases from V and 9 bases from J, the junction contained 6 bases not matched to a gene. This CDR3 contains 13 residues. The V gene's germline CDR1 is SGHRS and CDR2 YFSETQ. Together with reference TRBV5-1 and TRBJ2-1, the CDR3 gives the full variable domain: KAGVTQTPRYLIKTRGQQVTLSCSPISGHRSVSWYQQTPGQGLQFLFEYFSETQRNKGNFPGRFSGRQFSNSRSEMNVSTLELGDSALYLCASSGDAGGEQFFGPGTRLTVL.